This is a list of T cell receptor beta chains from one sample in a study of T cell changes during pregnancy in multiple sclerosis. Sequenced by immunoSEQ multiplex PCR; TCRdb stores in-frame clones only, minus some. The sample includes about 40,000 clones, approximately 94% of them seen just once. The material sequenced was peripheral blood, taken in the third trimester of pregnancy. The receptors originated from a female donor with multiple sclerosis, enrolled in a pregnancy study. Both conserved end residues are part of each CDR3. Fields, in order: V gene, clone size, D gene, J gene, CDR3 protein, CDR3 DNA. A D gene is named only where the DNA matches it firmly. Rows give clone size only sometimes, using once, few, many, or a class for an expanded clone.

V: TRBV7-8
size: .
D: TRBD1
J: TRBJ2-7
CDR3: CASSTGTVTYEQYF
DNA: TGTGCCAGCAGCACCGGGACAGTAACCTACGAGCAGTACTTC

V: TRBV6-1
size: few
D: .
J: TRBJ1-4
CDR3: CASSETFGRGGEKLFF
DNA: TGTGCCAGCAGTGAGACGTTCGGAAGGGGAGGTGAAAAACTGTTTTTT

V: TRBV28
size: .
D: TRBD1
J: TRBJ2-7
CDR3: CASSLGGQGYEQYF
DNA: TGTGCCAGCAGTTTGGGAGGACAGGGCTACGAGCAGTACTTC

V: TRBV19
size: .
D: TRBD1
J: TRBJ1-2
CDR3: CASSIESAGGHGYTF
DNA: TGTGCCAGTAGTATAGAGAGCGCAGGGGGACATGGCTACACCTTC

V: TRBV4-2
size: .
D: TRBD2
J: TRBJ2-1
CDR3: CASSSDHRDYFYNEQFF
DNA: TGTGCCAGCAGCTCGGATCACCGGGACTACTTTTACAATGAGCAGTTCTTC

V: TRBV6-5
size: .
D: TRBD1
J: TRBJ2-4
CDR3: CASRETGVGGNIQYF
DNA: TGTGCCAGCAGGGAAACAGGGGTGGGTGGAAACATTCAGTACTTC

V: TRBV5-4
size: .
D: TRBD1
J: TRBJ2-2
CDR3: CASSTRQGDTGELFF
DNA: TGTGCCAGCAGCACCAGACAGGGAGACACCGGGGAGCTGTTTTTT

V: TRBV6-5
size: .
D: .
J: TRBJ2-7
CDR3: CASSPMTRLWYEQYF
DNA: TGTGCCAGCAGTCCCATGACTAGGCTTTGGTACGAGCAGTACTTC

V: TRBV7-2
size: .
D: .
J: TRBJ1-1
CDR3: CASSFSTARNTEAFF
DNA: TGTGCCAGCAGCTTTTCTACAGCTCGGAACACTGAAGCTTTCTTT

V: TRBV19
size: few
D: .
J: TRBJ1-1
CDR3: CASKAPGGTEAFF
DNA: TGTGCCTCTAAGGCACCCGGAGGGACTGAAGCTTTCTTT

V: TRBV28
size: .
D: TRBD2
J: TRBJ2-3
CDR3: CASSLAAASTDTQYF
DNA: TGTGCCAGCAGTCTAGCGGCTGCTAGCACAGATACGCAGTATTTT

V: TRBV19
size: .
D: .
J: TRBJ2-5
CDR3: CASSPKLMETQYF
DNA: TGTGCCAGTAGTCCTAAGCTGATGGAGACCCAGTACTTC

V: TRBV4-1
size: .
D: .
J: TRBJ2-4
CDR3: CASSPDSSLNIQYF
DNA: TGCGCCAGCAGTCCCGACAGCAGTTTAAACATTCAGTACTTC

V: TRBV11-3
size: .
D: TRBD2
J: TRBJ2-1
CDR3: CASSLETSGRTDEQFF
DNA: TGTGCCAGCAGCCTCGAGACTAGCGGGAGAACCGACGAGCAGTTCTTC

V: TRBV18
size: .
D: TRBD1
J: TRBJ2-7
CDR3: CASSPLSTGGEYEQYF
DNA: TGTGCCAGCTCACCACTTTCGACAGGGGGGGAATACGAGCAGTACTTC

V: TRBV6-5
size: few
D: TRBD1
J: TRBJ1-3
CDR3: CASSKQGASGNTIYF
DNA: TGTGCCAGCAGCAAACAGGGGGCGAGTGGAAACACCATATATTTT

V: TRBV29-1
size: .
D: TRBD1
J: TRBJ2-2
CDR3: CSAVRTGQGNTGELFF
DNA: TGCAGCGCCGTCCGTACGGGACAGGGGAACACCGGGGAGCTGTTTTTT

V: TRBV29-1
size: .
D: .
J: TRBJ1-2
CDR3: CSVPVTGSNYGYTF
DNA: TGCAGCGTTCCTGTGACAGGTTCGAACTATGGCTACACCTTC

V: TRBV5-5
size: .
D: TRBD1
J: TRBJ1-2
CDR3: CASSSRDRGYGYTF
DNA: TGTGCCAGCAGCTCCCGGGACAGGGGTTATGGCTACACCTTC

V: TRBV30
size: .
D: .
J: TRBJ1-2
CDR3: CAWDRTNYGYTF
DNA: TGTGCCTGGGACAGGACAAACTATGGCTACACCTTC

V: TRBV29-1
size: .
D: TRBD2
J: TRBJ2-1
CDR3: CSVEDIVTSGGRNEQFF
DNA: TGCAGCGTTGAAGATATCGTGACTAGCGGGGGCCGGAATGAGCAGTTCTTC

V: TRBV30
size: once
D: .
J: TRBJ1-2
CDR3: CAWKGYLGDGYTF
DNA: TGTGCCTGGAAGGGCTATTTAGGGGATGGCTACACCTTC

V: TRBV27
size: once
D: .
J: TRBJ1-2
CDR3: CASSLHRSYGYTF
DNA: TGTGCCAGCAGTTTACACCGCAGCTATGGCTACACCTTC

V: TRBV9
size: .
D: .
J: TRBJ2-1
CDR3: CASSVDGGGFRGSSYNEQFF
DNA: TGTGCCAGCAGCGTAGATGGGGGAGGTTTTCGGGGTAGCTCCTACAATGAGCAGTTCTTC

V: TRBV7-2
size: .
D: TRBD2
J: TRBJ2-1
CDR3: CASSSGTISYNEQFF
DNA: TGTGCCAGCAGCTCCGGGACTATAAGTTACAATGAGCAGTTCTTC

V: TRBV6-4
size: .
D: TRBD1
J: TRBJ2-1
CDR3: CASSDSGTGVNEQFF
DNA: TGTGCCAGCAGTGACTCAGGGACAGGGGTCAATGAGCAGTTCTTC

V: TRBV5-6
size: .
D: .
J: TRBJ1-2
CDR3: CASRRPGGDYGYTF
DNA: TGTGCCAGCAGGCGTCCGGGAGGCGACTATGGCTACACCTTC

V: TRBV4-3
size: .
D: .
J: TRBJ1-2
CDR3: CASSPSQDGWNYGYTF
DNA: TGCGCCAGCAGTCCTAGCCAAGATGGTTGGAACTATGGCTACACCTTC

V: TRBV14
size: .
D: .
J: TRBJ2-7
CDR3: CASSQVYGGGEQYF
DNA: TGTGCCAGCAGCCAAGTTTATGGGGGAGGCGAGCAGTACTTC

V: TRBV15
size: .
D: .
J: TRBJ2-5
CDR3: CATSRERGNQETQYF
DNA: TGTGCCACCAGCAGAGAACGGGGGAACCAAGAGACCCAGTACTTC

V: TRBV19
size: .
D: .
J: TRBJ1-5
CDR3: CASSIGGGFSNQPQHF
DNA: TGTGCCAGTAGTATAGGGGGAGGGTTCAGCAATCAGCCCCAGCATTTT

V: TRBV29-1
size: .
D: TRBD1
J: TRBJ1-4
CDR3: CSVGDRGHPPTEDEKLFF
DNA: TGCAGCGTTGGGGACAGGGGACATCCACCGACTGAGGATGAAAAACTGTTTTTT

V: TRBV11-2
size: .
D: .
J: TRBJ2-3
CDR3: CASSEYDTQYF
DNA: TGTGCCAGCAGCGAGTACGATACGCAGTATTTT

V: TRBV7-9
size: .
D: .
J: TRBJ2-2
CDR3: CASSFSRETGELFF
DNA: TGTGCCAGCAGCTTCTCAAGGGAGACCGGGGAGCTGTTTTTT

V: TRBV19
size: .
D: .
J: TRBJ1-4
CDR3: CASSIPGEKLFF
DNA: TGTGCCAGTAGTATCCCCGGGGAGAAACTGTTTTTT

V: TRBV27
size: once
D: TRBD2
J: TRBJ2-7
CDR3: CASSSPLAGNYEQYF
DNA: TGTGCCAGCAGTTCTCCACTAGCGGGAAACTACGAGCAGTACTTC

V: TRBV6-1
size: .
D: .
J: TRBJ1-1
CDR3: CASSELGVEAFF
DNA: TGTGCCAGCAGTGAACTAGGGGTTGAAGCTTTCTTT

V: TRBV28
size: .
D: .
J: TRBJ2-3
CDR3: CASSLGFQATDTQYF
DNA: TGTGCCAGCAGTTTGGGCTTCCAGGCAACAGATACGCAGTATTTT

V: TRBV5-4
size: .
D: .
J: TRBJ1-1
CDR3: CASSYVHTSDTEAFF
DNA: TGTGCCAGCAGCTATGTCCACACCTCAGACACTGAAGCTTTCTTT

V: TRBV28
size: .
D: TRBD1
J: TRBJ2-5
CDR3: CASRGVQGIETQYF
DNA: TGTGCCAGCAGAGGAGTACAGGGGATCGAGACCCAGTACTTC

V: TRBV7-6
size: once
D: TRBD2
J: TRBJ2-3
CDR3: CASSKTSGGHSSTDTQYF
DNA: TGTGCCAGCAGCAAAACTAGCGGGGGCCACTCTAGCACAGATACGCAGTATTTT

V: TRBV9
size: .
D: .
J: TRBJ2-3
CDR3: CASSVLVGDTQYF
DNA: TGTGCCAGCAGCGTATTAGTCGGTGATACGCAGTATTTT

V: TRBV13
size: .
D: TRBD2
J: TRBJ2-5
CDR3: CASSQRLAGVRETQYF
DNA: TGTGCCAGCAGCCAAAGACTAGCGGGGGTGCGAGAGACCCAGTACTTC

V: TRBV7-3
size: .
D: TRBD1
J: TRBJ2-2
CDR3: CASSFGPGGIGELFF
DNA: TGTGCCAGCAGCTTCGGTCCAGGGGGTATCGGGGAGCTGTTTTTT

V: TRBV19
size: .
D: .
J: TRBJ2-4
CDR3: CATSRTVKNIQYF
DNA: TGTGCCACCTCCCGGACAGTAAAAAACATTCAGTACTTC

V: TRBV7-3
size: .
D: .
J: TRBJ2-3
CDR3: CASSSTPDRLADTQYF
DNA: TGTGCCAGCAGCTCTACCCCCGACCGGCTAGCAGATACGCAGTATTTT

V: TRBV11-3
size: few
D: TRBD1
J: TRBJ1-1
CDR3: CASSPRGGDLNTEAFF
DNA: TGTGCCAGCAGCCCAAGAGGGGGCGATCTGAACACTGAAGCTTTCTTT

V: TRBV19
size: .
D: .
J: TRBJ1-4
CDR3: CASSPRAGARSEKLFF
DNA: TGTGCCAGTAGTCCACGGGCAGGGGCAAGGTCCGAAAAACTGTTTTTT